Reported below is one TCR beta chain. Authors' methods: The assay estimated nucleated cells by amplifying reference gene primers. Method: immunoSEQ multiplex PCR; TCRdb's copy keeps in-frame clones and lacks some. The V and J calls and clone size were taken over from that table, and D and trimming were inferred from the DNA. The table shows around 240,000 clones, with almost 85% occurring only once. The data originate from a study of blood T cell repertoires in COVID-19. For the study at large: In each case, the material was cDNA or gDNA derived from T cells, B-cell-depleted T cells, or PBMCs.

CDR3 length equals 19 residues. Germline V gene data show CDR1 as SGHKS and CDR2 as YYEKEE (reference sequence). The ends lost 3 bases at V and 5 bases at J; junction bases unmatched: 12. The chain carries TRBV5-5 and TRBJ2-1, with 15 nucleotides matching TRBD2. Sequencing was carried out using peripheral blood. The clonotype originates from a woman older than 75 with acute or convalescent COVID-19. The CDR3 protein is CASSSRTSGGADRNNEQFF. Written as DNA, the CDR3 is TGTGCCAGCAGCTCCAGGACTAGCGGGGGGGCCGACAGGAACAATGAGCAGTTCTTC. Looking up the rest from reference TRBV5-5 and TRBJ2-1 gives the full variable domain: DAGVTQSPTHLIKTRGQQVTLRCSPISGHKSVSWYQQVLGQGPQFIFQYYEKEERGRGNFPDRFSARQFPNYSSELNVNALLLGDSALYLCASSSRTSGGADRNNEQFFGPGTRLTVL.